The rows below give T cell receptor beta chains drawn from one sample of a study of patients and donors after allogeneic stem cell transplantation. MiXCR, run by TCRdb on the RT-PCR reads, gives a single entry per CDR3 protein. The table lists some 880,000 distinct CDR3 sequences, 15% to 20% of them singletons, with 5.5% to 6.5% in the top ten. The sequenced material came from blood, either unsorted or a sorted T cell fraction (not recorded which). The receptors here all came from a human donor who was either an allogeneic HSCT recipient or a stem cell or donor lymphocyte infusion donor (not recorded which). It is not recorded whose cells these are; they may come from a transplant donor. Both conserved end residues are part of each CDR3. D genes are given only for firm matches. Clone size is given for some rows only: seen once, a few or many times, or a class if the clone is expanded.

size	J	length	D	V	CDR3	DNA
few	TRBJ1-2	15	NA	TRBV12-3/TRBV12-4	CASSFELGLGYGYTF	TGTGCCAGCAGTTTTGAACTGGGGCTTGGGTATGGCTACACCTTC
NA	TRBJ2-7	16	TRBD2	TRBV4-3	CASSQDRASGGYEQYF	TGCGCCAGCAGCCAAGATCGGGCTAGCGGGGGGTACGAGCAGTACTTC
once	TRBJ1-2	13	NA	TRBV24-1	CATSAYSNYGYTF	TGTGCCACCAGTGCCTATAGTAACTATGGCTACACCTTC
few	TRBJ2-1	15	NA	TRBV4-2	CASSQEGVSPNEQFF	TGTGCCAGCAGCCAAGAGGGGGTTAGCCCCAATGAGCAGTTCTTC
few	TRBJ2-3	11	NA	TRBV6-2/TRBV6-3	CSIGRLDTQYF	TGTAGTATTGGGAGGTTAGATACGCAGTATTTT
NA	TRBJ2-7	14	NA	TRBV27	CASSFKGATYEQYF	TGTGCCAGCAGTTTTAAAGGGGCTACCTACGAGCAGTACTTC
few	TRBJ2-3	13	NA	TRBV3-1	CASSHGVGDTQYF	TGTGCCAGCAGCCATGGGGTGGGGGATACGCAGTATTTT
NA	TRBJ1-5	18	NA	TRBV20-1	CSARRETGSSVMYQPQHF	TGCAGTGCCAGGAGGGAGACAGGTTCCAGCGTAATGTATCAGCCCCAGCATTTT
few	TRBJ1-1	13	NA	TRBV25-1	CASSDAAGWKAFF	TGTGCCAGCAGTGATGCGGCAGGGTGGAAAGCTTTCTTT
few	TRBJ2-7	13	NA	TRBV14	CASSQDVRGEQYF	TGTGCCAGCAGCCAAGATGTCAGGGGCGAGCAGTACTTC
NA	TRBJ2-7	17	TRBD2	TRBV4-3	CASSQGTAAGGGDEQYF	TGCGCCAGCAGCCAGGGAACCGCAGCGGGGGGCGGCGACGAGCAGTACTTC
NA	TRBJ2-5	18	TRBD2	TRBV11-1	CASSLRDLASGGDETQYF	TGTGCCAGCAGCTTAAGAGACCTGGCTAGCGGGGGGGATGAGACCCAGTACTTC
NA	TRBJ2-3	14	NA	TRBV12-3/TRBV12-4	CASTPGGMADTQYF	TGTGCCAGCACCCCGGGGGGCATGGCAGATACGCAGTATTTT
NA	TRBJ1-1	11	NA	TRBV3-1	CASSHQGEAFF	TGTGCCAGCAGCCATCAAGGAGAAGCTTTCTTT
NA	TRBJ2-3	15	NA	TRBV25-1	CASSATDPSTDTQYF	TGTGCCAGCAGTGCGACAGACCCTAGCACAGATACGCAGTATTTT
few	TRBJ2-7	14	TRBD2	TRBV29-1	CSVAASGGLYEQYF	TGCAGCGTTGCTGCTAGCGGGGGGCTCTACGAGCAGTACTTC
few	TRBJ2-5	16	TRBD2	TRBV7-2	CASSYLAGGLQETQYF	TGTGCCAGCAGCTACCTAGCGGGGGGCCTTCAAGAGACCCAGTACTTC
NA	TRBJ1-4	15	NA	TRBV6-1	CASSESGATIEKLFF	TGTGCCAGCAGTGAATCAGGGGCAACGATTGAAAAACTGTTTTTT
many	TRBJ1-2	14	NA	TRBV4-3	CASSQDPRLYGYTF	TGCGCCAGCAGCCAGGACCCACGACTTTATGGCTACACCTTC
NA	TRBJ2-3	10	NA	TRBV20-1	CSADSDTQYF	TGCAGTGCTGACTCAGATACGCAGTATTTT
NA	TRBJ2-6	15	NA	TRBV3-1	CASSPLEGGANVLTF	TGTGCCAGCAGCCCCCTGGAAGGCGGGGCCAACGTCCTGACTTTC
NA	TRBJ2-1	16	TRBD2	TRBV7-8	CASSTYSGGANNEQFF	TGTGCCAGCAGCACCTATAGCGGGGGGGCCAACAATGAGCAGTTCTTC
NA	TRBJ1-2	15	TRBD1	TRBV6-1	CASSPQGAPNYGYTF	TGTGCCAGCAGTCCTCAGGGGGCCCCTAACTATGGCTACACCTTC
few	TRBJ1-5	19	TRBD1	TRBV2	CASRETGATGHYSNQPQHF	TGTGCCAGCAGAGAAACAGGGGCTACGGGGCACTATAGCAATCAGCCCCAGCATTTT
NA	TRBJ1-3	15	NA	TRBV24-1	CATSGGLTSGNTIYF	TGTGCCACCAGCGGGGGGTTGACCTCTGGAAACACCATATATTTT
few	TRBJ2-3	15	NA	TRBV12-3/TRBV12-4	CASSRGLPTTDTQYF	TGTGCCAGCAGCCGTGGACTCCCCACCACAGATACGCAGTATTTT
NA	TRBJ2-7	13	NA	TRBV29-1	CSVASGMNYEQYF	TGCAGCGTTGCGTCCGGGATGAACTACGAGCAGTACTTC
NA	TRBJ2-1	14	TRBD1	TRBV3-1	CASSHRDRGNEQFF	TGTGCCAGCAGCCATAGGGACAGGGGGAATGAGCAGTTCTTC
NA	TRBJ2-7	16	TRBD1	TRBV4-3	CASSQEVRGRFYEQYF	TGCGCCAGCAGCCAAGAAGTCAGGGGGCGATTCTACGAGCAGTACTTC
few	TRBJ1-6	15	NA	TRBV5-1	CASSLAGGPDSPLHF	TGCGCCAGCAGCTTGGCCGGGGGCCCTGATTCACCCCTCCACTTT
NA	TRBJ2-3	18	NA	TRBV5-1	CASSLEGPRGTHTDTQYF	TGCGCCAGCAGCTTGGAGGGCCCGAGGGGAACACACACGGATACGCAGTATTTT
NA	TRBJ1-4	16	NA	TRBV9	CASSVGSGQSNEKLFF	TGTGCCAGCAGCGTAGGATCAGGACAGTCTAATGAAAAACTGTTTTTT
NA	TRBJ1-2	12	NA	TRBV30	CAWSAIKGGYTF	TGTGCCTGGAGTGCTATTAAGGGTGGCTACACCTTC
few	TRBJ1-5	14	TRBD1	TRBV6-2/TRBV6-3	CASSQTYRGLSQHF	TGTGCCAGCAGTCAGACCTACAGGGGGCTGTCCCAGCATTTT
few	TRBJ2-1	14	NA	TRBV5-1	CASSLTKGYNEQFF	TGCGCCAGCAGCTTAACTAAAGGATACAATGAGCAGTTCTTC
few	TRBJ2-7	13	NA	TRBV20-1	CSARRSGDYEQYF	TGCAGTGCTAGGCGGTCAGGGGACTACGAGCAGTACTTC
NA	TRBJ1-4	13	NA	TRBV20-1	CSANPTTNEKLFF	TGCAGTGCTAACCCCACGACTAATGAAAAACTGTTTTTT
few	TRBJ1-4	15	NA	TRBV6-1	CASSETRVTNEKLFF	TGTGCCAGCAGTGAAACCCGGGTCACTAATGAAAAACTGTTTTTT
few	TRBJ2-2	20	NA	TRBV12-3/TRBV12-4	CASSLRGSWAESPNTGELFF	TGTGCCAGCAGTTTAAGGGGAAGCTGGGCGGAATCCCCGAACACCGGGGAGCTGTTTTTT
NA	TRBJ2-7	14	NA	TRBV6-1	CASRTPGSAYEQYF	TGTGCCAGCCGAACGCCAGGGTCCGCCTACGAGCAGTACTTC
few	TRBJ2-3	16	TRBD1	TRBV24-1	CATSDPGQASTDTQYF	TGTGCCACCAGTGATCCGGGACAGGCTAGCACAGATACGCAGTATTTT
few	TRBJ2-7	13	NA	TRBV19	CARTGTASYEQYF	TGTGCCAGGACCGGGACGGCCTCCTACGAGCAGTACTTC
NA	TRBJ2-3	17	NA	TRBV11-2	CASSSTLRAQVTDTQYF	TGTGCCAGCAGCTCGACCCTAAGGGCTCAAGTCACAGATACGCAGTATTTT
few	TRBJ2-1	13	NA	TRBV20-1	CSATWGIYNEQFF	TGCAGTGCAACTTGGGGAATTTACAATGAGCAGTTCTTC
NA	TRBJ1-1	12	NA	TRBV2	CASSQQRTEAFF	TGTGCCAGCAGTCAACAGCGAACTGAAGCTTTCTTT
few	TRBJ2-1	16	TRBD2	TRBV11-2	CASSLSGLADYNEQFF	TGTGCCAGCAGCTTATCGGGACTAGCGGACTACAATGAGCAGTTCTTC
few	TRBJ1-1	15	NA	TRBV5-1	CASRRVGGMNTEAFF	TGCGCCAGCAGACGCGTCGGGGGCATGAACACTGAAGCTTTCTTT
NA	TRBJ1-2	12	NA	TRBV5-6	CASSLQKIGTAF	TGTGCCAGCAGCCTCCAGAAAATAGGGACTGCCTTC
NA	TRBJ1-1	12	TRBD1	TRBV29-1	CSVRQGMTEAFF	TGCAGCGTACGACAGGGGATGACTGAAGCTTTCTTT
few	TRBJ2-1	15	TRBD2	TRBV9	CASSATGTSVYEQFF	TGTGCCAGCAGCGCCACCGGGACTAGCGTTTATGAGCAGTTCTTC
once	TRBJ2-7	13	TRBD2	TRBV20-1	CSASGLAEYEQYF	TGCAGTGCTTCTGGACTAGCGGAGTACGAGCAGTACTTC
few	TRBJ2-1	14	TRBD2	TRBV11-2	CASSFSGRANEQFF	TGTGCCAGCAGCTTTAGCGGGAGGGCCAATGAGCAGTTCTTC
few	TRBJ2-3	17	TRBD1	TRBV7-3	CASSPSRRGLNTDTQYF	TGTGCCAGCAGTCCATCCAGAAGGGGGCTTAACACAGATACGCAGTATTTT
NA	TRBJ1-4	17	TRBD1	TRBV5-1	CASSLEAQGATNEKLFF	TGCGCCAGCAGCTTGGAGGCCCAGGGGGCAACTAATGAAAAACTGTTTTTT
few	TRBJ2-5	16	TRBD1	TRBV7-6	CASSSQTGKIQETQYF	TGTGCCAGCAGCTCTCAGACAGGGAAGATTCAAGAGACCCAGTACTTC
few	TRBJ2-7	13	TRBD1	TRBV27	CASSIQGTHEQYF	TGTGCCAGCAGTATACAGGGGACCCACGAGCAGTACTTC
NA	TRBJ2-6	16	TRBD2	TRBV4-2	CASSHGRASGANVLTF	TGTGCCAGCAGCCACGGGAGGGCCTCTGGGGCCAACGTCCTGACTTTC
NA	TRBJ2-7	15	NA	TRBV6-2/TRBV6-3	CASSKRTVVSYEQYF	TGTGCCAGCAGTAAACGGACAGTCGTATCCTACGAGCAGTACTTC
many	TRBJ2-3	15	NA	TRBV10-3	CAISGDTRAPDTQYF	TGTGCCATCAGTGGAGACACTCGAGCCCCAGATACGCAGTATTTT